One and the same sample provided the 23 T cell receptor beta chains below, sequenced in a study of human T cells and chemical hapten exposure. Using its own MiXCR run on the RACE reads, TCRdb lists one record per CDR3 protein. This sample has over 11,000 distinct CDR3 sequences, with less than 20% found just once. Time point indicated: patch test 1, 2 weeks after DPC sensitization. Treatment indicated: therapeutic diphenylcyclopropenone sensitization with weekly scalp DPC. Material: whole blood, obtained in connection with sensitization to the hapten diphenylcyclopropenone (DPC). These TCRs come from a woman in her twenties or thirties with alopecia areata. Some clones in this sample may be carry-over from other donors' samples.

The genes are TRBV28 and TRBJ1-5; 8 positions match TRBD1. V lost 10 bases to trimming and J lost 2 bases; unmatched junction nucleotides: 13. There are 16 residues in the CDR3. CDR1 and CDR2 (germline): MDHEN, SYDVKM. The chain's CDR3 is CATLKQGGEGNQPQHF. CDR3 nucleotide sequence: TGTGCCACCCTCAAACAGGGGGGAGAAGGCAATCAGCCCCAGCATTTT.

This clonotype turned up a few times. This rearrangement joins TRBV6-5 to TRBJ2-7, with D tentatively TRBD1 (6 bases). The germline V gene encodes CDR1 MNHEY and CDR2 SVGAGI. Between the trimmed V and J ends, which lost 6 bases and 2 bases, there was a span of 14 bases. This CDR3 spans 14 amino acids. The CDR3 spells CASRGGAAAYEQYF. The CDR3 DNA reads TGTGCCAGCAGAGGGGGAGCAGCGGCCTACGAGCAGTACTTC.

Relative to its sample, this clonotype is medium-sized. The chain recombines TRBV10-3 with TRBJ2-7; 10 positions agree with TRBD1. Germline CDR1 and CDR2: ENHRY and SYGVKD. CDR3 length: 15 amino acids. The V gene end was trimmed by 4 bases and the J gene end by 0 bases; junction bases not matched to a gene: 3. This CDR3 reads CAISGGQGSSYEQYV. For the CDR3, the DNA is TGTGCCATCAGTGGGGGACAGGGGAGCTCCTACGAGCAGTACGTC.

This clonotype is classed as medium-sized. The rearrangement joins TRBV29-1 to TRBJ1-1; D not resolved. This CDR3 has 10 amino acids. V lost 4 bases, J lost 11 bases, and 11 bases lay in between. In germline, CDR1 is SQVTM, CDR2 ANQGSEA. In nucleotides, the CDR3 is TGCAGCGTTGTAGTAGGTCGCGCTTTCTTT. Its translation is CSVVVGRAFF.

Only a few counts were recorded for this clonotype. CDR3 DNA: TGTGCCAGCAGCCGGGACTATTACACAGATACGCAGTATTTT. Translating it yields CASSRDYYTDTQYF. This chain uses TRBV7-2 with TRBJ2-3; 7 nucleotides line up with TRBD2. V shed 5 bases, J shed 2 bases, and the junction held 4 bases outside the gene matches. CDR1 and CDR2 (germline): SGHTA, FQGNSA. The CDR3 has 14 amino acids.

This clonotype was found many times. The J gene is TRBJ1-4, the V gene TRBV18; D call uncertain. This CDR3 has 13 amino acids. The V end was cut by 2 bases, the J end by 5 bases, with 6 bases between. CDR1 and CDR2 from the germline V gene are KGHSH and LQKENI. The CDR3 is CASSPGLNEKLFF. The CDR3, as DNA: TGTGCCAGCTCACCAGGGCTGAATGAAAAACTGTTTTTT. Complete variable domain (other parts from reference TRBV18 and TRBJ1-4): NAGVMQNPRHLVRRRGQEARLRCSPMKGHSHVYWYRQLPEEGLKFMVYLQKENIIDESGMPKERFSAEFPKEGPSILRIQQVVRGDSAAYFCASSPGLNEKLFFGSGTQLSVL.

There are many counts of this clonotype. The chain joins TRBV7-9 to TRBJ1-4; D call uncertain. The CDR3 runs 16 residues. V was shortened by 5 bases and J by 7 bases, with 20 bases between the two germline ends. The germline gives CDR1 SEHNR, CDR2 FQNEAQ (reference sequence). CDR3 loop: CASSLDGTAKGEKLFF. In nucleotides, the CDR3 is TGTGCCAGCAGCCTAGACGGCACAGCCAAAGGTGAAAAACTGTTTTTT.

This clonotype was recorded many times. The chain combines TRBV11-2 with TRBJ1-1; 8 bases map to TRBD1. Trimming removed 5 bases from V and 5 bases from J; junction bases left unmatched: 13. The CDR3 length is 16 residues. CDR1 SGHAT and CDR2 FQNNGV come from the germline V gene. In DNA, the CDR3 is TGTGCCAGCAGCCCCCTGAGGGGACAGGCTGGGACTGAAGCTTTCTTT. Protein sequence: CASSPLRGQAGTEAFF.

This clonotype appeared many times. This rearrangement joins TRBV13 to TRBJ2-4, with a tentative D call TRBD1 (7 bases). Germline CDR1 and CDR2: PRHDT and FYEKMQ (reference sequence). The CDR3 has 12 amino acids. Between the trimmed V and J ends, which lost 0 bases and 14 bases, there was a span of 11 bases. In DNA form, the CDR3 reads TGTGCCAGCAGCTTAGGCCGGGGGACAGAGTACTTC. The encoded protein is CASSLGRGTEYF.

By sample share, this clonotype is medium-sized. This chain joins TRBV27 and TRBJ1-1; TRBD1 matches 9 bases. Germline loops: CDR1 MNHEY, CDR2 SMNVEV (reference sequence). V lost 5 bases and J lost 5; bases outside the gene matches: 12. The CDR3 is 16 residues long. The CDR3 nucleotides are TGTGCCAGCAGTCGGATCATGGGGGACAGGGCGACTGAAGCTTTCTTT. Translated, it gives CASSRIMGDRATEAFF.

This clonotype has ten or more counts. The chain links TRBV9 to TRBJ2-2; 7 nucleotides match TRBD1. Germline V gene sequence: CDR1 SGDLS, CDR2 YYNGEE. This CDR3 has 15 residues. The trim removed 3 bases at V and 3 bases at J, leaving 5 bases unmatched. The CDR3 region has the DNA TGTGCCAGCAGCGCCGGGACAGCCTACACCGGGGAGCTGTTTTTT. Its translation: CASSAGTAYTGELFF.

This clonotype was detected many times. The chain couples TRBV29-1 to TRBJ2-2; possible D gene TRBD2, 6 bases. The CDR3 has 14 residues. Between the trimmed V and J ends, which lost 7 bases and 2 bases, there was a span of 14 bases. The germline V gene has CDR1 SQVTM and CDR2 ANQGSEA. CDR3 nucleotide sequence: TGCAGCGCCCCCGGCGGGGTAAACACCGGGGAGCTGTTTTTT. Its protein is CSAPGGVNTGELFF.

This clonotype was seen at least ten times. The chain is built from TRBV5-1 and TRBJ1-1, with TRBD1 as a possible D gene (5 bases). Germline V gene lookup returns CDR1 SGHRS and CDR2 YFSETQ. The CDR3 extends over 14 amino acids. The V end was cut by 0 bases, the J end by 4 bases, with 10 bases between. As DNA, the CDR3 is TGCGCCAGCAGCTTGGCCCCCGGGGCCACTGAAGCTTTCTTT. This encodes CASSLAPGATEAFF.

In its sample, this clonotype was seen many times. The chain employs TRBV27 and TRBJ1-2; D may be TRBD1 (6 bases). Deletions cut 3 bases from V and 5 bases from J, with 16 bases between. Germline-derived CDR1 and CDR2 are MNHEY and SMNVEV (reference sequence). This CDR3 is built from 15 residues. As DNA, the CDR3 is TGTGCCAGCAGTTTCCGCAGGGGAGAGCGGTATGGCTACACCTTC. Translated: CASSFRRGERYGYTF.

In its sample, this clonotype was seen many times. This chain links TRBV3-1 with TRBJ1-2; D is ambiguous. Germline assignment: CDR1 LGHDT and CDR2 YNNKEL (reference sequence). CDR3 size: 13 residues. The ends were cut back, 4 bases at V and 0 bases at J, with 6 bases in the middle. DNA of the CDR3: TGTGCCAGCAGCCCGCCTGCTAACTATGGCTACACCTTC. This translates into CASSPPANYGYTF.

The chain combines TRBV6-5 with TRBJ2-1, with D perhaps given as TRBD1 or TRBD2 (5 bases each). There are 13 residues in the CDR3. Germline V gives CDR1 MNHEY, CDR2 SVGAGI. Trimming took off 4 bases at V and 12 bases at J, with 16 bases between the two ends. The CDR3 loop is CASSSQGRRRQFF. CDR3 coding DNA: TGTGCCAGCAGTTCCCAGGGACGTCGAAGGCAGTTCTTC.

This clonotype was recorded many times. The rearrangement joins TRBV20-1 to TRBJ2-3; 8 nucleotides align to TRBD2. After removal of 0 bases from V and 5 bases from J, the junction contained 7 bases not matched to a gene. Germline V CDR1 and CDR2: DFQATT, SNEGSKA (reference sequence). This CDR3 comprises 15 residues. In DNA form, the CDR3 reads TGCAGTGCTAGAGATCATAGCGGGGTTAGAGATACGCAGTATTTT. It codes for CSARDHSGVRDTQYF.

This clonotype was seen at least ten times. The V call is TRBV4-1, the J call TRBJ2-1; 9 bases line up with TRBD2. V gave up 3 bases and J gave up 12 bases; unmatched junction bases: 12. CDR1 is MGHRA and CDR2 is YSYEKL in the germline V gene. CDR3 length: 15 amino acids. The CDR3 is CASSQIAGVDSLQFF. CDR3 coding DNA: TGCGCCAGCAGCCAGATAGCGGGAGTAGATTCGTTGCAGTTCTTC.

This chain uses TRBV28 with TRBJ1-5; perhaps TRBD1 as D (6 bases). Germline V gene lookup returns CDR1 MDHEN and CDR2 SYDVKM. Trimming took off 6 bases at V and 6 bases at J, with 21 bases between the two ends. The CDR3 is 16 amino acids. The chain's CDR3 is CASRYDNRDFGQPQHF. The CDR3 nucleotides are TGTGCCAGCAGATACGATAACAGGGACTTTGGTCAGCCCCAGCATTTT.

In this sample, this clonotype is medium-sized (0.01 to 0.1%). The chain uses TRBV20-1 and TRBJ2-1; D is unclear. This CDR3 is 13 amino acids long. Germline lookup yields CDR1 DFQATT and CDR2 SNEGSKA (reference sequence). Trimming took 0 bases from V and 10 from J, leaving 13 bases between them. CDR3 sequence reads: CSAREIMAREQFF. CDR3 bases: TGCAGTGCTAGAGAAATCATGGCTAGGGAGCAGTTCTTC.

Ten or more counts support this clonotype. The V and J genes are TRBV25-1 and TRBJ2-1; 10 bases line up with TRBD2. Germline trimming cut 1 base from V and 3 bases from J; bases unmatched to any gene: 6. From germline, CDR1 is MGHDK and CDR2 SYGVNS. CDR3 length equals 17 residues. The DNA for the CDR3 is TGTGCCAGCAGTGAATTTTATAGCGGGGGGTACTACAATGAGCAGTTCTTC. It codes for CASSEFYSGGYYNEQFF.

This clonotype was observed many times. The V and J genes are TRBV19 and TRBJ2-7, with TRBD1 as a possible D gene (6 bases). V dropped 5 bases and J dropped 0 bases, with 8 bases sitting between them. This CDR3 region has 13 residues. Germline lookup yields CDR1 LNHDA and CDR2 SQIVND (reference sequence). The CDR3 sequence is CASSLGASYEQYF. DNA for the CDR3: TGTGCCAGTAGTCTGGGGGCCTCCTACGAGCAGTACTTC.

At least ten counts were recorded for this clonotype. The chain combines TRBV29-1 with TRBJ1-1, with D unclear. This CDR3 spans 11 amino acids. The V and J ends lost 3 bases and 3 bases respectively, with 5 bases between them. Germline V gives CDR1 SQVTM, CDR2 ANQGSEA. CDR3 sequence: CSVDGYTEAFF. CDR3 nucleotide sequence: TGCAGCGTTGATGGATACACTGAAGCTTTCTTT.